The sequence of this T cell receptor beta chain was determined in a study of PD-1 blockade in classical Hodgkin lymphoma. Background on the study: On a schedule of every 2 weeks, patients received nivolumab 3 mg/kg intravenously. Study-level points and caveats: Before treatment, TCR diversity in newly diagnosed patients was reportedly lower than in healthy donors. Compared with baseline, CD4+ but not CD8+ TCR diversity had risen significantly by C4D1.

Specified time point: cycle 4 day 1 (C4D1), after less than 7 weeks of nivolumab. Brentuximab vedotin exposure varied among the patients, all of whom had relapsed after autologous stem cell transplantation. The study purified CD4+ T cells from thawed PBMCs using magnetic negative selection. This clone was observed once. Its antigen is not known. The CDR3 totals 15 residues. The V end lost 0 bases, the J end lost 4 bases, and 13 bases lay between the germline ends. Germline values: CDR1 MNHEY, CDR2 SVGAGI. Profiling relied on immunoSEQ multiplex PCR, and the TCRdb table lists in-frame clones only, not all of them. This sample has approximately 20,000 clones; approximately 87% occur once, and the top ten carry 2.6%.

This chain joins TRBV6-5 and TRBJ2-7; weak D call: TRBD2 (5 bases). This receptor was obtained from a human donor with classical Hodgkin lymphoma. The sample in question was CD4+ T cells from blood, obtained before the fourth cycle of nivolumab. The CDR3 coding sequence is TGTGCCAGCAGTTACTCGCCGCTAGCAGGTTACGAGCAGTACTTC. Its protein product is CASSYSPLAGYEQYF.